These T cell receptor beta chains were read from a single sample in a study of T-cell reconstitution after alpha-beta-depleted transplantation in children. Each CDR3 protein gets one entry after TCRdb re-called the PCR reads with MiXCR. The sample shows a few hundred thousand distinct CDR3 sequences, approximately 23% of them seen only once. The input for sequencing was PBMCs, mostly from graft donor cells, taken 180 days after TCRalphabeta/CD19-depleted stem cell transplant. Receptor source: a male patient between 10 and 17 years old who had a stem cell transplant for acute lymphoblastic leukemia, so the T cells may come from the graft donor. Both conserved end residues are part of each CDR3. The D gene is left open where the match is weak. Clone size appears in some rows only: once, few, many, or a class for an expanded clone.

CDR3nt	CDR3aa	v_gene	j_gene	abundance	len	d_gene
TGCGCCAGCAGCTCTCCTGGGACAGCCCAAGAGACCCAGTACTTC	CASSSPGTAQETQYF	TRBV5-1	TRBJ2-5	.	15	TRBD1
TGTGCCAGCAGCTTGACTAGCGGTGTTAGGACCGGGGAGCTGTTTTTT	CASSLTSGVRTGELFF	TRBV7-3	TRBJ2-2	few	16	TRBD2
TGCAGTGCCGAGGCCGCGGGGTCTTACAATGAGCAGTTCTTC	CSAEAAGSYNEQFF	TRBV20-1	TRBJ2-1	few	14	.
TGCGCCAGCAGCCCGAGGCCTCCAAGCCCCTCCGGGGAGCTGTTTTTT	CASSPRPPSPSGELFF	TRBV4-1	TRBJ2-2	few	16	.
TGTGCCAGCAGTTCTCGGGAGGGGTTCACAGATACGCAGTATTTT	CASSSREGFTDTQYF	TRBV11-2	TRBJ2-3	few	15	TRBD2
TGCAGCGTTGAGGATACCTACGAGCAGTACTTC	CSVEDTYEQYF	TRBV29-1	TRBJ2-7	few	11	.
TGTGCCTGGAGCAATACAGGGAACACTGAAGCTTTCTTT	CAWSNTGNTEAFF	TRBV30	TRBJ1-1	.	13	.
TGCGCCAGCAGCTTGGCTAGCGGGAGGTTTTCTGAGCAGTTCTTC	CASSLASGRFSEQFF	TRBV5-1	TRBJ2-1	.	15	TRBD2
TGTGCCATCAGCCCGTCGGGGGATCCAGCTTTCTTT	CAISPSGDPAFF	TRBV10-3	TRBJ1-1	few	12	.
TGTGCCAGCAGCCCCTCTTGGGGCCGCTACGAGCAGTACTTC	CASSPSWGRYEQYF	TRBV7-2	TRBJ2-7	.	14	.
TGCGCCAGCAGTGAGTCCCGTGAAGGAGAAAAACTGTTTTTT	CASSESREGEKLFF	TRBV10-1	TRBJ1-4	few	14	.
TGCAGTGCGGAGGGTGGGACTAGCGGCTTCCCCCCCTTCACAGATACGCAGTATTTT	CSAEGGTSGFPPFTDTQYF	TRBV20-1	TRBJ2-3	.	19	TRBD2
TGTGCCAGCACCCGGGGCGTTTCTGGCGAAGCTTCCTTT	CASTRGVSGEASF	TRBV28	TRBJ1-1	.	13	.
TGTGCCAGCAGTTTATGGGCAGGGGTAGGCGAGACCCAGTACTTC	CASSLWAGVGETQYF	TRBV27	TRBJ2-5	few	15	.
TGCGCCAGCAGCTCCCGGCCGGGAGGGCCGCGCACAGATACGCAGTATTTT	CASSSRPGGPRTDTQYF	TRBV5-1	TRBJ2-3	.	17	TRBD2
TGCGCCAGCAAGGCGGGAGGACTGGTCCATGAGCAGTTCTTC	CASKAGGLVHEQFF	TRBV5-1	TRBJ2-1	.	14	TRBD2
TGTGCCAGCAGCCGTGGCTCTAGCGGGAGTACGCAGTATTTT	CASSRGSSGSTQYF	TRBV7-2	TRBJ2-3	.	14	TRBD2
TGTGCCAGCAGCGGGTCGTGGAATGAGCAGTTCTTC	CASSGSWNEQFF	TRBV2	TRBJ2-1	.	12	.
TGTGCCAGCAGCCCCGGGACTATAGGCGAGCAGTACTTC	CASSPGTIGEQYF	TRBV6-2/TRBV6-3	TRBJ2-7	.	13	TRBD2
TGTGCCAGCAGCCTATCTGGCGGGGGATACTATGAGCAGTTCTTC	CASSLSGGGYYEQFF	TRBV7-3	TRBJ2-1	.	15	TRBD2
TGTGCCAGCAGCCGTAACAGGGGAGGTCAGCCCCAGCATTTT	CASSRNRGGQPQHF	TRBV7-6	TRBJ1-5	once	14	TRBD1
TGTGCCAGCAGCTTAGATTATGCCGAGCAGTACTTC	CASSLDYAEQYF	TRBV11-3	TRBJ2-7	large	12	.
TGTGCCAGCGGGTCCCCATCCTACGAGCAGTACTTC	CASGSPSYEQYF	TRBV7-6	TRBJ2-7	few	12	.
TGCGCCAGCAGCTTGGAGTTGGGGATAAATTCACCCCTCCACTTT	CASSLELGINSPLHF	TRBV5-1	TRBJ1-6	few	15	.
TGTGCCAGCAGGGTCACAGGGACCGGGGCCAACGTCCTGACTTTC	CASRVTGTGANVLTF	TRBV2	TRBJ2-6	few	15	.
TGCAGTGCTAGAGGAGACCTGGGGACCTACGAGCAGTACTTC	CSARGDLGTYEQYF	TRBV20-1	TRBJ2-7	.	14	.
TGTGCCAGCAGGCTGGACAGCTACCAAGAGACCCAGTACTTC	CASRLDSYQETQYF	TRBV12-3/TRBV12-4	TRBJ2-5	few	14	.
TGTGCCACCAGTGATGACGGGAGGGCCCCCTACAATGAGCAGTTCTTC	CATSDDGRAPYNEQFF	TRBV24-1	TRBJ2-1	few	16	TRBD2
TGTGCCAGTACAGGGGGAGAGGAGACCCAGTACTTC	CASTGGEETQYF	TRBV19	TRBJ2-5	few	12	TRBD1
TGTGCCAGCAGTTTCGGAGGGACTAGCGGGTACAATGAGCAGTTCTTC	CASSFGGTSGYNEQFF	TRBV7-3	TRBJ2-1	.	16	TRBD2
TGTGCCAGCACCCCCCCGGGGATCAGCAATCAGCCCCAGCATTTT	CASTPPGISNQPQHF	TRBV7-2	TRBJ1-5	.	15	.
TGTGCCACCAGCAGAGCAAGTCGCCGCGGTTACAGGCCCGGAATCTACGAGCAGTACTTC	CATSRASRRGYRPGIYEQYF	TRBV15	TRBJ2-7	few	20	.
TGTGCCAGCAGCCCCCCGACTAGCGGGAGCGACAATGAGCAGTTCTTC	CASSPPTSGSDNEQFF	TRBV4-2	TRBJ2-1	few	16	TRBD2
TGTGCCAGCAGCCAATATCGAGGGGTAGGCTACGAGCAGTACTTC	CASSQYRGVGYEQYF	TRBV16	TRBJ2-7	.	15	.
TGTGCCAGCAAACCCGTTTACAGTTTGACCAAAAACATTCAGTACTTC	CASKPVYSLTKNIQYF	TRBV6-2/TRBV6-3	TRBJ2-4	few	16	.
TGTGCCATCAGTGAGTGGGGGAACACCCTTGGCACAGATACGCAGTATTTT	CAISEWGNTLGTDTQYF	TRBV10-3	TRBJ2-3	few	17	.
TGCGCCAGCACCCGAGGGAGGGTAGCGGGAGAGCAGTACTTC	CASTRGRVAGEQYF	TRBV10-2	TRBJ2-7	.	14	TRBD2
TGTGCCAGCAGCCAATCCGACAGGGCCCGATTTAGTCAGCCCCAGCATTTT	CASSQSDRARFSQPQHF	TRBV4-2	TRBJ1-5	.	17	TRBD1
TGTGCCAGCAGCTTATATCCAGGGGACGCTGGGGCCAACGTCCTGACTTTC	CASSLYPGDAGANVLTF	TRBV7-9	TRBJ2-6	.	17	.
TGTGCCAGCAGTTTGACGACAGGGGGGTGGGAGGAGACCCAGTACTTC	CASSLTTGGWEETQYF	TRBV12-3/TRBV12-4	TRBJ2-5	.	16	TRBD1
TGTGCCAGCAGTTTAATGGACAGGATTCGACCAATCTTAAATGAGCAGTTCTTC	CASSLMDRIRPILNEQFF	TRBV12-3/TRBV12-4	TRBJ2-1	few	18	TRBD1
TGTGCCAGCAGCCCTCGGACACATAATGAAAAACTGTTTTTT	CASSPRTHNEKLFF	TRBV7-3	TRBJ1-4	few	14	.
TGCAGCGTAGGACTAGCGGTCCAAGAGACCCAGTACTTC	CSVGLAVQETQYF	TRBV29-1	TRBJ2-5	few	13	TRBD2
TGCGCCAGCAGCACCCGGGACAGGGTAATCACCGGGGAGCTGTTTTTT	CASSTRDRVITGELFF	TRBV4-1	TRBJ2-2	.	16	TRBD1
TGTGCCAGTGGGCCAGATACGCAGTATTTT	CASGPDTQYF	TRBV12-3/TRBV12-4	TRBJ2-3	.	10	.
TGCAGTGCTAGAGCGAAAACTAGCGGATACAATGAGCAGTTCTTC	CSARAKTSGYNEQFF	TRBV20-1	TRBJ2-1	few	15	TRBD2
TGTGCCAGCAGTCCCTCGGGTTACTATGGCTACACCTTC	CASSPSGYYGYTF	TRBV27	TRBJ1-2	few	13	.
TGTGCCACCAGCAGACTACGGGTCACAGATACGCAGTATTTT	CATSRLRVTDTQYF	TRBV15	TRBJ2-3	few	14	.
TGTGCCAGCGGCCCCGGGACCGAGCAGTTCTTC	CASGPGTEQFF	TRBV7-9	TRBJ2-1	once	11	.
TGCAGTGCTAGAGTGGGCGGGACAGGGGGCATGGGCTATGGCTACACCTTC	CSARVGGTGGMGYGYTF	TRBV20-1	TRBJ1-2	.	17	TRBD1
TGTGCCAGCAGTTTGGGGCGGGACACAGATACGCAGTATTTT	CASSLGRDTDTQYF	TRBV12-3/TRBV12-4	TRBJ2-3	many	14	.
TGTGCCAGCAGCCCCCGGAGGCCGTCCACAGATACGCAGTATTTT	CASSPRRPSTDTQYF	TRBV9	TRBJ2-3	.	15	.
TGTGCCAGCAGCGTACAGGGTTTCACTGAAGCTTTCTTT	CASSVQGFTEAFF	TRBV6-1	TRBJ1-1	.	13	.
TGCGCCAGCAGCTTGGCCACCTGGGGGTCGGGGACTGAAGCTTTCTTT	CASSLATWGSGTEAFF	TRBV5-1	TRBJ1-1	few	16	.